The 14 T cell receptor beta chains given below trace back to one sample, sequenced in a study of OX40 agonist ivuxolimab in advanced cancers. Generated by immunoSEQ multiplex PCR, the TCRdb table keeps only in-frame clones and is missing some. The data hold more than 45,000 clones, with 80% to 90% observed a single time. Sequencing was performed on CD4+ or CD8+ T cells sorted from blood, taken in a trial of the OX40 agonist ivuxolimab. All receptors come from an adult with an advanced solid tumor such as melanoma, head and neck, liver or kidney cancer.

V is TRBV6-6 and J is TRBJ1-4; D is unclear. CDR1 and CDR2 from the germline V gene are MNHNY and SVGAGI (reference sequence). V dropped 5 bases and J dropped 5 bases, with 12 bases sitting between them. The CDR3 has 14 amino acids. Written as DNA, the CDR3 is TGTGCCAGCAGTACGAGGACTGTAAATGAAAAACTGTTTTTT. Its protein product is CASSTRTVNEKLFF.

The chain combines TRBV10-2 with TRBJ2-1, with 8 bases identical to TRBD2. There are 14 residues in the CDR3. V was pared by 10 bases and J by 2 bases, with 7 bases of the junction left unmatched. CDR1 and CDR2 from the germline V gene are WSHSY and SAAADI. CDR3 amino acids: CATAGGGPYNEQFF. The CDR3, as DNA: TGCGCCACCGCCGGGGGGGGGCCCTACAATGAGCAGTTCTTC.

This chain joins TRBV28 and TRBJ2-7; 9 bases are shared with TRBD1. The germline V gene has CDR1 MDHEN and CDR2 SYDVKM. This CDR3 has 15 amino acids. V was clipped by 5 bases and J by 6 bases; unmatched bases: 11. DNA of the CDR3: TGTGCCAGCAGTCCCCGCGGACAGGGGACCACCGAGCAGTACTTC. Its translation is CASSPRGQGTTEQYF.

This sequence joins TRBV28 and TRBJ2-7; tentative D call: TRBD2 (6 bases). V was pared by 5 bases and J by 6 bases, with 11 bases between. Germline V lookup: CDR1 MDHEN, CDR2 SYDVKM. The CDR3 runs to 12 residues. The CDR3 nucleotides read TGTGCCAGCAGTCTGGGGGGTCGCGAGCAGTACTTC. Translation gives CASSLGGREQYF.

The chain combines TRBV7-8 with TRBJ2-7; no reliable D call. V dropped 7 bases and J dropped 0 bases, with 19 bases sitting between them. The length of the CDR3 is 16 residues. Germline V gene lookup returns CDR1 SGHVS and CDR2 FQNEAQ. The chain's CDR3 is CASTASKGPHSYEQYV. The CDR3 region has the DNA TGTGCCAGCACTGCTAGTAAGGGCCCTCACTCCTACGAGCAGTACGTC.

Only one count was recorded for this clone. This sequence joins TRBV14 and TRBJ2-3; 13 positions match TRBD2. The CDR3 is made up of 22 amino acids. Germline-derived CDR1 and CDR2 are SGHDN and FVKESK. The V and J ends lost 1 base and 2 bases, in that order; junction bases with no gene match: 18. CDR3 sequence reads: CASSQGAYGTSGTETFTDTQYF. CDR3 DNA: TGTGCCAGCAGCCAAGGAGCGTATGGGACTAGCGGGACAGAGACCTTCACAGATACGCAGTATTTT. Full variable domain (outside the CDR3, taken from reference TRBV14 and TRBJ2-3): EAGVTQFPSHSVIEKGQTVTLRCDPISGHDNLYWYRRVMGKEIKFLLHFVKESKQDESGMPNNRFLAERTGGTYSTLKVQPAELEDSGVYFCASSQGAYGTSGTETFTDTQYFGPGTRLTVL.

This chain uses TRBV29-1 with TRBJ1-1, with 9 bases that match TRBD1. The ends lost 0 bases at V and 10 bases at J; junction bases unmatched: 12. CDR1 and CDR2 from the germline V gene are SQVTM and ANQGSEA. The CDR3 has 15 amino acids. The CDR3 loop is CSVEDIRDRAYGAFF. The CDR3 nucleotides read TGCAGCGTTGAAGATATCCGGGACAGGGCCTATGGAGCTTTCTTT.

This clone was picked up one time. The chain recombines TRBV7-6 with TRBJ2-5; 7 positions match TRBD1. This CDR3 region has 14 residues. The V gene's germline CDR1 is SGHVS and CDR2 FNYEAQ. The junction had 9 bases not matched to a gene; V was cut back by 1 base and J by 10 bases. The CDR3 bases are TGTGCCAGCAGCTTAGAGGGACAGTCGATAGTCCAGTACTTC. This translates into CASSLEGQSIVQYF.

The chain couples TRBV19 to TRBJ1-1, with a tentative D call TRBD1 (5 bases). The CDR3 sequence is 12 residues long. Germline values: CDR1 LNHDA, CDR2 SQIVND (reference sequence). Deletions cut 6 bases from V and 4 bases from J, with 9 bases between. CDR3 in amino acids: CASRAGSTEAFF. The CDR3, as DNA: TGTGCCAGTAGGGCAGGGTCCACTGAAGCTTTCTTT.

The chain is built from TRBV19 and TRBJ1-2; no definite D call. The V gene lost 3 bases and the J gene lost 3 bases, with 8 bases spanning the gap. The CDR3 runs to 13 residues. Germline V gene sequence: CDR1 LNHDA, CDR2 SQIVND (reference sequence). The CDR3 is CASSMIGHYGYTF. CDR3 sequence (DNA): TGTGCCAGTAGTATGATAGGGCACTATGGCTACACCTTC.

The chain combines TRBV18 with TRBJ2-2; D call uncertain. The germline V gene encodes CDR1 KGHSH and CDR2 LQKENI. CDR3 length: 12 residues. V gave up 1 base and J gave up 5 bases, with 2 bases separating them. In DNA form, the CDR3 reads TGTGCCAGCTCACCACTGACCGGGGAGCTGTTTTTT. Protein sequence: CASSPLTGELFF. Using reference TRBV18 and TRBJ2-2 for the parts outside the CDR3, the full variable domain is NAGVMQNPRHLVRRRGQEARLRCSPMKGHSHVYWYRQLPEEGLKFMVYLQKENIIDESGMPKERFSAEFPKEGPSILRIQQVVRGDSAAYFCASSPLTGELFFGEGSRLTVL.

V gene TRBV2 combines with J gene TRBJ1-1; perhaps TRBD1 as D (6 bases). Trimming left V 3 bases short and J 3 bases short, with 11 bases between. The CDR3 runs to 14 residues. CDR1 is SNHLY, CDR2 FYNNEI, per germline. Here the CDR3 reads CASSDSGGDTEAFF. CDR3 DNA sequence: TGTGCCAGCAGTGATTCGGGGGGCGACACTGAAGCTTTCTTT.

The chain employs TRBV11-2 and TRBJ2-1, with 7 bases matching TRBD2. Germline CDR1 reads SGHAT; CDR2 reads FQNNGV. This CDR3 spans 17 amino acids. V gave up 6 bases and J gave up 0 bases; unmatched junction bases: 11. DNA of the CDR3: TGTGCCAGCAGTCATAAGCTAGCGGTGAGCTCCTACAATGAGCAGTTCTTC. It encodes CASSHKLAVSSYNEQFF.

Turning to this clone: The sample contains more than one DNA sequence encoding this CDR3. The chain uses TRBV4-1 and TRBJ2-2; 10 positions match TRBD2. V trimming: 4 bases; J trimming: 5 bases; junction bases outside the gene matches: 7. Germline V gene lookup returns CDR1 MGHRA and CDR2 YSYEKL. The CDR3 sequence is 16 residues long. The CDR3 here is CASSPKAGGQTGELFF. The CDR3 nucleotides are TGCGCCAGCAGCCCAAAAGCGGGGGGGCAGACCGGGGAGCTGTTTTTT.